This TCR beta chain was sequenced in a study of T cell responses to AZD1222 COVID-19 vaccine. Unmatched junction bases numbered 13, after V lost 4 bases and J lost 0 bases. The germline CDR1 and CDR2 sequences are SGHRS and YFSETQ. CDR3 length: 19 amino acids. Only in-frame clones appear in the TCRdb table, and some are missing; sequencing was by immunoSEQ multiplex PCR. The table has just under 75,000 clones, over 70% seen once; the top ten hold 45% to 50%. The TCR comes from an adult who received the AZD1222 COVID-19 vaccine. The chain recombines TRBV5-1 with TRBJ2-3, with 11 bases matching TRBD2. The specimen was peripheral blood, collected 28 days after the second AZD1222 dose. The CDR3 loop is CASSEYLAGGPTSTDTQYF. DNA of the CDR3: TGCGCCAGCAGCGAATATCTAGCGGGAGGACCTACTAGCACAGATACGCAGTATTTT.